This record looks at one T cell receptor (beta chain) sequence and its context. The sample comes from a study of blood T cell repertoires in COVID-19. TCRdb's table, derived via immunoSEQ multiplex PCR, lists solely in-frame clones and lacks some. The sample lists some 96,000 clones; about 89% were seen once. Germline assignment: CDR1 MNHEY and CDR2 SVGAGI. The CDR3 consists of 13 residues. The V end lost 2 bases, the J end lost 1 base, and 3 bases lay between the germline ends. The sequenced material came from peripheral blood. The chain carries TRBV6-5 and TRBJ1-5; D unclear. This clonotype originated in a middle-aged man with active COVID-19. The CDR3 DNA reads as TGTGCCAGCAGTTACATAAGCAATCAGCCCCAGCATTTT. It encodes CASSYISNQPQHF.